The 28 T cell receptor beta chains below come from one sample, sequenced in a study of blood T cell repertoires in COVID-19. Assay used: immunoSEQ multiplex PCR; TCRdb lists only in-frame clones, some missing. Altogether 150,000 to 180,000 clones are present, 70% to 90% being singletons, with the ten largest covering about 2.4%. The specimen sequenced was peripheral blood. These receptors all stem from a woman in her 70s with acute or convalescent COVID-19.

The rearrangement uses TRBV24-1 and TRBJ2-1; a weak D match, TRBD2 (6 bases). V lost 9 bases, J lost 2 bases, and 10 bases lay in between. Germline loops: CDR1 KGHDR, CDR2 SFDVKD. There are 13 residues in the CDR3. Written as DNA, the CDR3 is TGTGCCACCCTTGGAGGGACCTACAATGAGCAGTTCTTC. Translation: CATLGGTYNEQFF.

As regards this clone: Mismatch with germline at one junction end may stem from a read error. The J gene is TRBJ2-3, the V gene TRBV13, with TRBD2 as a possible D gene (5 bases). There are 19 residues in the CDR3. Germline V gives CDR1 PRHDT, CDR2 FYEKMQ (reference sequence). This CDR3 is CASRLHIGGAEPITDTQYF. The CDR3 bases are TGTGCCAGCCGCTTGCACATAGGAGGAGCGGAGCCTATCACAGATACGCAGTATTTT.

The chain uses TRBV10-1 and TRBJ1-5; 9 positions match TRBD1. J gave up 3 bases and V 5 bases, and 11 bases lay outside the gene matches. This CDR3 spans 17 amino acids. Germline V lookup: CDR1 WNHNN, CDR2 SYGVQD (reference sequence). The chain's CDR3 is CASSWDRAPDTNQPQHF. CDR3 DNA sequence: TGCGCCAGCAGTTGGGACAGGGCCCCCGATACCAATCAGCCCCAGCATTTT.

The CDR3 region has the DNA TGTGCCAGCAGTGCCCGGGGCTCGGGACTTTTCAGCTCCTACAATGAGCAGTTCTTC. It codes for CASSARGSGLFSSYNEQFF. V is TRBV27 and J is TRBJ2-1; D is possibly TRBD2 (6 bases). Germline-derived CDR1 and CDR2 are MNHEY and SMNVEV (reference sequence). The CDR3 length is 19 residues. V dropped 5 bases and J dropped 0 bases, with 23 bases sitting between them.

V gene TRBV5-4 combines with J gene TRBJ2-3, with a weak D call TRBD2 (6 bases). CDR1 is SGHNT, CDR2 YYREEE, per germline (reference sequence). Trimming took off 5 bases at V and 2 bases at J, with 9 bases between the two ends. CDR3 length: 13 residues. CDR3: CASRGGPTDTQYF. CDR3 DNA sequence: TGTGCCAGCAGGGGGGGACCCACAGATACGCAGTATTTT. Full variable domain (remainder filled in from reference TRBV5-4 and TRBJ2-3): ETGVTQSPTHLIKTRGQQVTLRCSSQSGHNTVSWYQQALGQGPQFIFQYYREEENGRGNFPPRFSGLQFPNYSSELNVNALELDDSALYLCASRGGPTDTQYFGPGTRLTVL.

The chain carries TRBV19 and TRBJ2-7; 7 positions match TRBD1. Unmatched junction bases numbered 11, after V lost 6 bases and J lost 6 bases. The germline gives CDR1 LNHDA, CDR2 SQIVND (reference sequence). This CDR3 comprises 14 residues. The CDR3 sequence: CASSPTLRTGEQYV. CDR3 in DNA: TGTGCCAGTAGCCCCACCCTCCGGACAGGCGAGCAGTACGTC.

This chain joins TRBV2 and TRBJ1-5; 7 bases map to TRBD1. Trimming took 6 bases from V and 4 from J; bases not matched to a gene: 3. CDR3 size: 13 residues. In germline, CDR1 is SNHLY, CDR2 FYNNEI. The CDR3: CASRLQGNQPQHF. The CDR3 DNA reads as TGTGCCAGCAGGTTACAGGGGAATCAGCCCCAGCATTTT.

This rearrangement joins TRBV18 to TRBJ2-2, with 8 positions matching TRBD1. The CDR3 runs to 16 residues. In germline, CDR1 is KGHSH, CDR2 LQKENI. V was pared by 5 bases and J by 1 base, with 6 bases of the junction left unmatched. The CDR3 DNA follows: TGTGCCAGCTCAGGAGGGACAGGTCGGAACACCGGGGAGCTGTTTTTT. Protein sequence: CASSGGTGRNTGELFF.

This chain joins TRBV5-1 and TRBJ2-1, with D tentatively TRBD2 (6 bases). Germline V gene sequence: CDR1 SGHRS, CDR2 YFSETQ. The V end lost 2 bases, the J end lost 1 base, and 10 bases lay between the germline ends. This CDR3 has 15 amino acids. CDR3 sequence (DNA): TGCGCCAGCAGCTTCGGGGGTCGGTCCTACAATGAGCAGTTCTTC. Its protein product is CASSFGGRSYNEQFF.

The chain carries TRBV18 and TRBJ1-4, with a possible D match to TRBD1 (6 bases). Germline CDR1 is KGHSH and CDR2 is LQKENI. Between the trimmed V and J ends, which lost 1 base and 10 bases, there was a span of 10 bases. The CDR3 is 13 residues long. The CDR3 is CASSPLEGVKLFF. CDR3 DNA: TGTGCCAGCTCACCACTCGAGGGGGTAAAACTGTTTTTT.

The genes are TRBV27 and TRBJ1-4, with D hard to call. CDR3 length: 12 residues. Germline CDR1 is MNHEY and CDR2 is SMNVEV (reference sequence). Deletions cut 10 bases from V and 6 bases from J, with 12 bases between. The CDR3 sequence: CATGETDEKLFF. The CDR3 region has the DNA TGTGCCACCGGGGAGACGGATGAAAAACTGTTTTTT.

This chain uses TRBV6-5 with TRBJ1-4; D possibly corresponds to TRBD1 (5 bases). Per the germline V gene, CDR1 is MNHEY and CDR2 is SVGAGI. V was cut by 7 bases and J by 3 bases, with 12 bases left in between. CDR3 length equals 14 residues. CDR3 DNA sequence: TGTGCCAGCATCGGGAGGGGATCTAATGAAAAACTGTTTTTT. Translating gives CASIGRGSNEKLFF.

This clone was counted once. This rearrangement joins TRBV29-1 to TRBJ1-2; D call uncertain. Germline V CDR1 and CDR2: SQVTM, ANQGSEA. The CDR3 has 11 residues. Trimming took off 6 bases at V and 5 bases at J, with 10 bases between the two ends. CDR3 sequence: CSVRVEYGYTF. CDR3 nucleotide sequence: TGCAGCGTGCGAGTGGAGTATGGCTACACCTTC.

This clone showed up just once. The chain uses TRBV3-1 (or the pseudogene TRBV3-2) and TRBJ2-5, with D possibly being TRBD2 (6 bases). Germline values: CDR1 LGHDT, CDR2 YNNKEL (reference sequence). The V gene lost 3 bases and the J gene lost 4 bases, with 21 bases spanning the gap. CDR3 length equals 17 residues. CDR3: CASSHGGVEPKGETQYF. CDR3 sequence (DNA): TGTGCCAGCAGCCATGGAGGGGTCGAACCTAAGGGAGAGACCCAGTACTTC.

For the CDR3, the DNA is TGTGCCAGCAGGTCGACAGGGAGCGGAAACACCATATATTTT. It is translated as CASRSTGSGNTIYF. This chain links TRBV25-1 with TRBJ1-3, with 7 bases aligning to TRBD1. CDR1 and CDR2 from the germline V gene are MGHDK and SYGVNS. Trimming took 6 bases from V and 4 from J; bases not matched to a gene: 6. This CDR3 contains 14 residues.

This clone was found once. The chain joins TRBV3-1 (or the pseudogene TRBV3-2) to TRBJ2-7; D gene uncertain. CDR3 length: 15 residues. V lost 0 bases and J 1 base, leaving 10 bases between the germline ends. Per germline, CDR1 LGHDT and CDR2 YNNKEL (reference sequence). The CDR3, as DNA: TGTGCCAGCAGCCAAGAACTACATTTTTCCTACGAGCAGTACTTC. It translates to CASSQELHFSYEQYF.

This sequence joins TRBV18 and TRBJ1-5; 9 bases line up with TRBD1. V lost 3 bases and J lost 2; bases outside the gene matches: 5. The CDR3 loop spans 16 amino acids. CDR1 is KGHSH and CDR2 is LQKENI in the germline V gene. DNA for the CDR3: TGTGCCAGCTCACCGACAGGGGGGTTTCGCAATCAGCCCCAGCATTTT. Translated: CASSPTGGFRNQPQHF. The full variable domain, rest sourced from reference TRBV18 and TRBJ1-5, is NAGVMQNPRHLVRRRGQEARLRCSPMKGHSHVYWYRQLPEEGLKFMVYLQKENIIDESGMPKERFSAEFPKEGPSILRIQQVVRGDSAAYFCASSPTGGFRNQPQHFGDGTRLSIL.

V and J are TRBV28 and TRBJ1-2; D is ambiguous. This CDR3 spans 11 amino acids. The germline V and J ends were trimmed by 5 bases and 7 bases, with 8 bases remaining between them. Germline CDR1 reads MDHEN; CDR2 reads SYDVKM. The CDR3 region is CASSGRVGYTF. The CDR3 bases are TGTGCCAGCAGTGGGCGAGTTGGCTACACCTTC.

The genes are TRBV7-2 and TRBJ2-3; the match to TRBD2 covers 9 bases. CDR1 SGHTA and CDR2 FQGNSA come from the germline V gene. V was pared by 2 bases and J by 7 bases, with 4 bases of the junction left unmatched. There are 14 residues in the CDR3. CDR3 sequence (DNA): TGTGCCAGCAGCTTAAGGCGGGGGGGCAATACGCAGTATTTT. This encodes CASSLRRGGNTQYF.

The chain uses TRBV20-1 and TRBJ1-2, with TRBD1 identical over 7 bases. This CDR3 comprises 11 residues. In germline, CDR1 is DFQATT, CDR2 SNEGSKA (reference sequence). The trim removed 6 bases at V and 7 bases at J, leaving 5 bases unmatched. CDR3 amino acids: CSARGQGGYTF. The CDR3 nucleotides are TGCAGTGCAAGGGGGCAGGGTGGCTACACCTTC.

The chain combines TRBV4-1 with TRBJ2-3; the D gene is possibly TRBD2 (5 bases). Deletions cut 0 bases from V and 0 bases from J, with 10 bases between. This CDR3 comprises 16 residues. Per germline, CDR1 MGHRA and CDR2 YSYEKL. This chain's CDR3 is CASSQDGGLSTDTQYF. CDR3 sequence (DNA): TGCGCCAGCAGCCAAGATGGAGGACTTAGCACAGATACGCAGTATTTT.

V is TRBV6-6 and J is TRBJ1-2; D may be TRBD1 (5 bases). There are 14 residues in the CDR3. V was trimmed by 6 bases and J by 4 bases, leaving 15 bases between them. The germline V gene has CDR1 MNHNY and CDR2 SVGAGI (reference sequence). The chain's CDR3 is CASSQIGGIYGYTF. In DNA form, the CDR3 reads TGTGCCAGCAGCCAGATTGGGGGGATCTATGGCTACACCTTC.

The CDR3 region is CASSTPGNTEAFF. The CDR3 DNA sequence: TGTGCCAGTAGTACCCCGGGGAACACTGAAGCTTTCTTT. The chain employs TRBV19 and TRBJ1-1; D call uncertain. Germline V lookup: CDR1 LNHDA, CDR2 SQIVND (reference sequence). V lost 4 bases to trimming and J lost 1 base, with 7 bases between them. CDR3 length: 13 amino acids.

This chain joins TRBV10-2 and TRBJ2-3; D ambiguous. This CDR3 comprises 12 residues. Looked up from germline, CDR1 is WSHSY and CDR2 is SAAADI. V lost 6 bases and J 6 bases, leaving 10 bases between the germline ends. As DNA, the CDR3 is TGCGCCAGCAGGCCCCAGTGGGATACGCAGTATTTT. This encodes CASRPQWDTQYF.

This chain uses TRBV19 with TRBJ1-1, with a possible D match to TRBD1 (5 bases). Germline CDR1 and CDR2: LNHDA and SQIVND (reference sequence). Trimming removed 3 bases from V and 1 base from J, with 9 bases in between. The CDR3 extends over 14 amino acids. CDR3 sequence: CASSIPGGNTEAFF. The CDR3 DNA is TGTGCCAGTAGTATTCCCGGGGGGAACACTGAAGCTTTCTTT.

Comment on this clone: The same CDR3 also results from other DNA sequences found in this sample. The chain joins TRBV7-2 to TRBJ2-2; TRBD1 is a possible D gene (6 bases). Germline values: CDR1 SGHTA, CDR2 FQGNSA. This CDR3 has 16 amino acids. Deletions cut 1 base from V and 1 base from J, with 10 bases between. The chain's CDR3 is CASSLGGQGNTGELFF. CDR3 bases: TGTGCCAGCAGCTTAGGGGGGCAGGGGAACACCGGGGAGCTGTTTTTT.

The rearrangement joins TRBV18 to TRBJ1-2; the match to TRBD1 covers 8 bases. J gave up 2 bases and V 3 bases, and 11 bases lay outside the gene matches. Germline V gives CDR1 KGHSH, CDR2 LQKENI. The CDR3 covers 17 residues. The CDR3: CASSPKPTGVENYGYTF. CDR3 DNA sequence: TGTGCCAGCTCACCCAAGCCGACAGGGGTGGAGAACTATGGCTACACCTTC.

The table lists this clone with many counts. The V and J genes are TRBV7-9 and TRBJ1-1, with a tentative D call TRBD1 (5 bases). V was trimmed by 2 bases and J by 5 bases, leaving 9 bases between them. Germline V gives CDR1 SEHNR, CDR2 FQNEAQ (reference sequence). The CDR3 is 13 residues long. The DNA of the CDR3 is TGTGCCAGCAGCTTACAGGGTGGAACTGAAGCTTTCTTT. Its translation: CASSLQGGTEAFF.